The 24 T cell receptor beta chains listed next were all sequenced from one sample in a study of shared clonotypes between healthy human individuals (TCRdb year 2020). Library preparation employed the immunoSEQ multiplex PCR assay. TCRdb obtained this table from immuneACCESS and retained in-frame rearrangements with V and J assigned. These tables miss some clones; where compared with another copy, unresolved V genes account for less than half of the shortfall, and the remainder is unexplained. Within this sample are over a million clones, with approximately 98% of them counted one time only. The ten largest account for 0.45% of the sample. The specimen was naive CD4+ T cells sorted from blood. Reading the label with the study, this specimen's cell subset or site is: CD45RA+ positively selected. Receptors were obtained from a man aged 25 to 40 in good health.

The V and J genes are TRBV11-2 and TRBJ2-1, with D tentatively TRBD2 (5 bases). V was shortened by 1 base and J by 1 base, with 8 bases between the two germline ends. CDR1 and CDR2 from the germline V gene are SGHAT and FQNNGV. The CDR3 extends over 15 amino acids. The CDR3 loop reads CASSLGAASYNEQFF. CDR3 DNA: TGTGCCAGCAGCTTAGGAGCGGCTTCCTACAATGAGCAGTTCTTC. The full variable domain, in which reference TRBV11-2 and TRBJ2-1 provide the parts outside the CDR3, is EAGVAQSPRYKIIEKRQSVAFWCNPISGHATLYWYQQILGQGPKLLIQFQNNGVVDDSQLPKDRFSAERLKGVDSTLKIQPAKLEDSAVYLCASSLGAASYNEQFFGPGTRLTVL.

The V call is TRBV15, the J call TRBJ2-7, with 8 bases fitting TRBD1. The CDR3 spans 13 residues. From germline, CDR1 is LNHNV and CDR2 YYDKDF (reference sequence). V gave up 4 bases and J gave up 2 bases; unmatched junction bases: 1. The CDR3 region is CATSKDRAYEQYF. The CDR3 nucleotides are TGTGCCACCAGCAAGGACAGGGCCTACGAGCAGTACTTC.

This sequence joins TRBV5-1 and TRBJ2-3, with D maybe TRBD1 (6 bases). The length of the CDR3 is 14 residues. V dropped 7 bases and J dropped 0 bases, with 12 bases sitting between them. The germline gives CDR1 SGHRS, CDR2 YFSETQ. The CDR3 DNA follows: TGCGCCAGCGGAGTACAGGGTAGCACAGATACGCAGTATTTT. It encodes CASGVQGSTDTQYF.

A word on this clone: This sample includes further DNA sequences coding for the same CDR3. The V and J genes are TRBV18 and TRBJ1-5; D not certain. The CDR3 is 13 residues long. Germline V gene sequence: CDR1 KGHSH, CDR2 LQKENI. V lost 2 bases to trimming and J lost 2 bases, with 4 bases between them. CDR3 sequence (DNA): TGTGCCAGCTCACCAATAGGCAATCAGCCCCAGCATTTT. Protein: CASSPIGNQPQHF. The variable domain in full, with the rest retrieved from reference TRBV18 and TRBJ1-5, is NAGVMQNPRHLVRRRGQEARLRCSPMKGHSHVYWYRQLPEEGLKFMVYLQKENIIDESGMPKERFSAEFPKEGPSILRIQQVVRGDSAAYFCASSPIGNQPQHFGDGTRLSIL.

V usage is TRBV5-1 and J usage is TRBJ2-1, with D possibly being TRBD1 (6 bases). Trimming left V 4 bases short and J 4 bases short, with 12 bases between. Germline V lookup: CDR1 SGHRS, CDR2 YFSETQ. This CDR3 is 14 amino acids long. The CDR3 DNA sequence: TGCGCCAGCAGCGTCCGGGACACATACAATGAGCAGTTCTTC. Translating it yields CASSVRDTYNEQFF.

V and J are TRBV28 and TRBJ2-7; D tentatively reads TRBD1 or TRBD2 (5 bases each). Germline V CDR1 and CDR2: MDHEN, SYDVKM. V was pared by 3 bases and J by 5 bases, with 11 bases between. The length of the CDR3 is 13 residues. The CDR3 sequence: CASSLGVLNEQYF. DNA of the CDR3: TGTGCCAGCAGTTTGGGGGTCTTGAACGAGCAGTACTTC.

CDR3 in amino acids: CASSDGLAGGPYEQYF. The CDR3 DNA sequence: TGTGCCAGCAGTGACGGCCTAGCGGGAGGGCCCTACGAGCAGTACTTC. V and J are TRBV6-4 and TRBJ2-7, with 12 bases identical to TRBD2. V gave up 2 bases and J gave up 2 bases; unmatched junction bases: 4. The CDR3 extends over 16 amino acids. Germline V gene sequence: CDR1 MRHNA, CDR2 SNTAGT.

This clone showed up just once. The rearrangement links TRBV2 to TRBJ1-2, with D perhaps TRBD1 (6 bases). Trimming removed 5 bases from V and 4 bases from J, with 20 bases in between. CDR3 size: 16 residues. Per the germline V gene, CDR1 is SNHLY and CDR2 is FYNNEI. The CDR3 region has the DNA TGTGCCAGCAGTCCAGAGGGGGGGCGCATAAGCTATGGCTACACCTTC. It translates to CASSPEGGRISYGYTF.

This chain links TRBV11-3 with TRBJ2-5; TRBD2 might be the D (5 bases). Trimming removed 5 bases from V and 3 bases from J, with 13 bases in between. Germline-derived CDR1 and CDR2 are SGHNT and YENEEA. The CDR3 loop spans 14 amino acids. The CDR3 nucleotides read TGTGCCAGCAGCACCACCTTCGGGGAAGAGACCCAGTACTTC. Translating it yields CASSTTFGEETQYF.

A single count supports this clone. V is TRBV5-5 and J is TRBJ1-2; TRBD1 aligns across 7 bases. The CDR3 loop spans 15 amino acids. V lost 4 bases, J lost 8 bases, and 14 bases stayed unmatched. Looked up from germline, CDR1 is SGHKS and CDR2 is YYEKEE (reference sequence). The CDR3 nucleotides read TGTGCCAGCAGCCTAGGACAGGATTTCACGGGGGGCTACACCTTC. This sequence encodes CASSLGQDFTGGYTF.

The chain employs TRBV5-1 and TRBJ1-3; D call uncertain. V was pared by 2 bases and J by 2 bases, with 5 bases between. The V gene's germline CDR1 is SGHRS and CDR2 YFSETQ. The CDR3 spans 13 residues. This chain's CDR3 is CASSFQTGNTIYF. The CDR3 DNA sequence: TGCGCCAGCAGCTTTCAGACTGGAAACACCATATATTTT.

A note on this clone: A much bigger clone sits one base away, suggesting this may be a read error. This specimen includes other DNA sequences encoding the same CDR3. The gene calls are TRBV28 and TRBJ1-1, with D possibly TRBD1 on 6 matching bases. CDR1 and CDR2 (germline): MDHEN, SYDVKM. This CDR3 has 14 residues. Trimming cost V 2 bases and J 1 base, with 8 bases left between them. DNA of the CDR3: TGTGCCAGCAGTTTAGTAGGGGGGAACACTGAAGCTTTCTTT. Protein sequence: CASSLVGGNTEAFF.

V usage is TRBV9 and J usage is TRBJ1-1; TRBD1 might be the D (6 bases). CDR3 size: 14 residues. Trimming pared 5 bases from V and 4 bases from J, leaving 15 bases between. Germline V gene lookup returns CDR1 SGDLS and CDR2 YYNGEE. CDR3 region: CASSVTGRGTEAFF. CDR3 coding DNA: TGTGCCAGCAGTGTTACAGGGCGAGGCACTGAAGCTTTCTTT.

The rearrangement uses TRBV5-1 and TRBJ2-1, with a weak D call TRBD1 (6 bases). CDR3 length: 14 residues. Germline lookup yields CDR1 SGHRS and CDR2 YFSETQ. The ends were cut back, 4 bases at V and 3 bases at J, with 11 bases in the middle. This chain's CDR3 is CASSLQGFYNEQFF. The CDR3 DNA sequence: TGCGCCAGCAGCCTACAGGGCTTCTACAATGAGCAGTTCTTC. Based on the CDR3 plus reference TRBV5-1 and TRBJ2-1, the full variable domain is KAGVTQTPRYLIKTRGQQVTLSCSPISGHRSVSWYQQTPGQGLQFLFEYFSETQRNKGNFPGRFSGRQFSNSRSEMNVSTLELGDSALYLCASSLQGFYNEQFFGPGTRLTVL.

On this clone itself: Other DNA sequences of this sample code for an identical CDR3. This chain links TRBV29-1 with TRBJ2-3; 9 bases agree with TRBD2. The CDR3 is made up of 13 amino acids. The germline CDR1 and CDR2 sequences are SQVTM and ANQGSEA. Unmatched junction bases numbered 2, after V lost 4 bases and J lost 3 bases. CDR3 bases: TGCAGCGTTGGCGGGAGGGTTACAGATACGCAGTATTTT. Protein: CSVGGRVTDTQYF.

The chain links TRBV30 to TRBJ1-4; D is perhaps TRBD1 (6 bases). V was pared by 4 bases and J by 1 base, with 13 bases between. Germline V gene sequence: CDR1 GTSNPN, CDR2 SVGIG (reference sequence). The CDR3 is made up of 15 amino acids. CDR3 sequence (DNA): TGTGCCTGGAACACGCGGACAGTAACTAATGAAAAACTGTTTTTT. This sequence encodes CAWNTRTVTNEKLFF.

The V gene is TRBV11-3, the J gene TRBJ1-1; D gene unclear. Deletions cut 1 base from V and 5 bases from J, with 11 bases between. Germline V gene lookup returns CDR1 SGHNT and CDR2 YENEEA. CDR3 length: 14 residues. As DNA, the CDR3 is TGTGCCAGCAGCTTAGGACGGGGAAGTACTGAAGCTTTCTTT. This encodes CASSLGRGSTEAFF.

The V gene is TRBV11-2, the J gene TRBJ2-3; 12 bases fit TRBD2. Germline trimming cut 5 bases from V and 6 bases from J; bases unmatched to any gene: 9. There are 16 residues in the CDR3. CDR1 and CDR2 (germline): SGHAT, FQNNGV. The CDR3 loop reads CASSPTSGRPWDTQYF. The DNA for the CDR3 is TGTGCCAGCAGCCCAACTAGCGGGAGGCCCTGGGATACGCAGTATTTT.

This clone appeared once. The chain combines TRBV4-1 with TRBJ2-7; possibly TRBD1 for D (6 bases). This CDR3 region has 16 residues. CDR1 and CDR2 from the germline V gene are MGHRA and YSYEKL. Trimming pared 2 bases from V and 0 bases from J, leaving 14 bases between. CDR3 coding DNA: TGCGCCAGCAGCCAACTCAAACAGGGAATCTCCTACGAGCAGTACTTC. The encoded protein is CASSQLKQGISYEQYF.

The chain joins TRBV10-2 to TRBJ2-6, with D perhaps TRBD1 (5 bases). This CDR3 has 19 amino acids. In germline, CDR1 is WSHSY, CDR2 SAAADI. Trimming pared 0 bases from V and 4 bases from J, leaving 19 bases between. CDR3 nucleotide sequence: TGCGCCAGCAGTGAGTCGACCTCCATTGACAGCTCGGGGGCCAACGTCCTGACTTTC. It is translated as CASSESTSIDSSGANVLTF.

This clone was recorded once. The CDR3, as DNA: TGCGCCAGCAGCTTAACCCACAGGGGTTACGAGCAGTTCTTC. It translates to CASSLTHRGYEQFF. V usage is TRBV5-1 and J usage is TRBJ2-1, with TRBD1 identical over 7 bases. Trimming removed 2 bases from V and 10 bases from J; junction bases left unmatched: 9. CDR1 and CDR2 (germline): SGHRS, YFSETQ. This CDR3 comprises 14 residues.

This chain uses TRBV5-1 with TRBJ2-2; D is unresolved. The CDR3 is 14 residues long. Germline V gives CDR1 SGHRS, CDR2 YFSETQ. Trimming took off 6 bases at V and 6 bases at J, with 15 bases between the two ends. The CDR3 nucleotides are TGCGCCAGCACTCTGGGGAAGGTTTCCGGGGAGCTGTTTTTT. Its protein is CASTLGKVSGELFF.

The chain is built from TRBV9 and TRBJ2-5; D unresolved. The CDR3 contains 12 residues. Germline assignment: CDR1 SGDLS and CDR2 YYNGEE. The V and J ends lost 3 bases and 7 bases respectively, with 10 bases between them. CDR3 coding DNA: TGTGCCAGCAGCGCCCCTTCTCGGACCCAGTACTTC. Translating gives CASSAPSRTQYF. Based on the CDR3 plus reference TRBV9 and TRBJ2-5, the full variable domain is DSGVTQTPKHLITATGQRVTLRCSPRSGDLSVYWYQQSLDQGLQFLIQYYNGEERAKGNILERFSAQQFPDLHSELNLSSLELGDSALYFCASSAPSRTQYFGPGTRLLVL.

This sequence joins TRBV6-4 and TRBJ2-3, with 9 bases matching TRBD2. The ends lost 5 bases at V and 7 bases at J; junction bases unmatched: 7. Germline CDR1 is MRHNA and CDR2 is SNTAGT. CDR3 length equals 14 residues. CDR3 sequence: CASSLLAGEYTQYF. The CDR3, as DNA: TGTGCCAGCAGTTTGTTAGCGGGAGAGTATACGCAGTATTTT.